These T cell receptor beta chains were read from a single sample in a study of blood T cell repertoires in COVID-19. TCRdb's table, derived via immunoSEQ multiplex PCR, lists solely in-frame clones and lacks some. This repertoire shows 200,000 to 250,000 clones, approximately 85% found once; its top ten account for 5.1%. Sequenced input: peripheral blood. These receptors were obtained from a man aged 50-59 years with COVID-19, enrolled during active disease. Both conserved end residues are part of each CDR3. Fields, in order: J gene, V gene, D gene, CDR3 DNA, CDR3 protein. The D gene is left open where the match is weak.

TRBJ2-3 | TRBV19 | . | TGTGCCAGTAGCAATCGGCTAGCACTAGATACGCAGTATTTT | CASSNRLALDTQYF
TRBJ2-7 | TRBV29-1 | . | TGCAGCGTTGAAAAAGGAGGAAGTCCCTACGAGCAGTACTTC | CSVEKGGSPYEQYF
TRBJ2-2 | TRBV3-1/TRBV3-2 | . | TGTGCCAGCAGCCAAGATCCGGCAGGGCGGACGAACACCGGGGAGCTGTTTTTT | CASSQDPAGRTNTGELFF
TRBJ1-1 | TRBV5-1 | . | TGCGCCAGCAGCTACCAGGGCGGATTAAACACTGAAGCTTTCTTT | CASSYQGGLNTEAFF
TRBJ1-2 | TRBV5-1 | TRBD1 | TGCGCCAGCAGCTTGTTACAGGGGGAAGAAGGCTACACCTTC | CASSLLQGEEGYTF
TRBJ2-1 | TRBV7-9 | TRBD2 | TGTGCCAGCAGCCCCTGGACTAGCGGGGGGCCTAATGAGCAGTTCTTC | CASSPWTSGGPNEQFF
TRBJ1-2 | TRBV28 | . | TGTGCCAGCAGTTTCTCAGGGGAAGCTATGATTAGAGCTAACTATGGCTACACCTTC | CASSFSGEAMIRANYGYTF
TRBJ2-2 | TRBV9 | . | TGTGCCAGCAGCGTAGTTGTGACTGCAAACACCGGGGAGCTGTTTTTT | CASSVVVTANTGELFF
TRBJ1-2 | TRBV28 | . | TGTGCCAGCAGTCCCAAATGGGGGCTCGGTGGCTACACCTTC | CASSPKWGLGGYTF
TRBJ2-5 | TRBV2 | TRBD2 | TGTGCCAGCAGGGAAGGGACTAGCGGTCGACAAGAGACCCAGTACTTC | CASREGTSGRQETQYF
TRBJ1-5 | TRBV5-1 | TRBD1 | TGCGCCAGCAGTCCAGGGGGGAATCAGCCCCAGCATTTT | CASSPGGNQPQHF
TRBJ1-2 | TRBV19 | TRBD1 | TGTGCCAGTAGTATAGAGCCCCCGGACAGGGTGCGCTCCGGCTACACCTTC | CASSIEPPDRVRSGYTF
TRBJ1-1 | TRBV7-6 | . | TGTGCCAGCAGCTTAGCGGGCTCTGGTACTGAAGCTTTCTTT | CASSLAGSGTEAFF
TRBJ2-3 | TRBV4-2 | . | TGTGCCAGCAGCCAAGGGGACTCCCCTACAGATACGCAGTATTTT | CASSQGDSPTDTQYF
TRBJ2-3 | TRBV2 | TRBD2 | TGTGCCAGCAGTGAAGCACTAGCGGGGGGCACAGATACGCAGTATTTT | CASSEALAGGTDTQYF
TRBJ2-7 | TRBV3-1/TRBV3-2 | TRBD1 | TGTGCCAGCAGCCAGGGGACAGGGGGCGAGCAGTACTTC | CASSQGTGGEQYF
TRBJ2-2 | TRBV5-1 | . | TGCGCCAGCAGCTTGGCCGGGGGAACGAACACCGGGGAGCTGTTTTTT | CASSLAGGTNTGELFF
TRBJ2-1 | TRBV2 | TRBD1 | TGTGCCAGCAGCGAGGACAGGGGATGGAACAATGAGCAGTTCTTC | CASSEDRGWNNEQFF
TRBJ1-1 | TRBV19 | . | TGTGCCAGTAGTAATAACAGGAACACTGAAGCTTTCTTT | CASSNNRNTEAFF
TRBJ1-2 | TRBV28 | . | TGTGCCAGCAGTTTACTAGGAAACTATGGCTACACCTTC | CASSLLGNYGYTF
TRBJ2-7 | TRBV30 | TRBD2 | TGTGCCTGGAGCCCCAGCGGGACGCTTAGCTCCTACGAGCAGTACTTC | CAWSPSGTLSSYEQYF
TRBJ2-3 | TRBV25-1 | . | TGTGCCAGCAGGGACATTGGAAGATCAGCGGGTACGCAGTATTTT | CASRDIGRSAGTQYF
TRBJ2-1 | TRBV19 | . | TGTGCCAGTAGTTTCCCGGGTCATCTTCTCTACAATGAGCAGTTCTTC | CASSFPGHLLYNEQFF
TRBJ1-2 | TRBV5-5 | TRBD1 | TGTGCCAGCAGCCAATGGACCGGGACAGAGCCCCTAGGGGGCTACACCTTC | CASSQWTGTEPLGGYTF
TRBJ1-6 | TRBV19 | . | TGTGCCAGTAGTCGGGGAGACACCTATAATTCACCCCTCCACTTT | CASSRGDTYNSPLHF
TRBJ1-4 | TRBV28 | . | TGTGCCAGCAGTTTAACCCGGGACAAGTATTCCACTAATGAAAAACTGTTTTTT | CASSLTRDKYSTNEKLFF
TRBJ2-6 | TRBV7-2 | . | TGTGCCAGCAGGCCGGAGGGGGCCATCTCTGGGGCCAACGTCCTGACTTTC | CASRPEGAISGANVLTF